This T cell receptor beta chain was retrieved from a study of T cells after somatic rescue of genetic block. Method: immunoSEQ multiplex PCR; TCRdb's copy keeps in-frame clones and lacks some. Of 85,000 to 100,000 clones in the sample, just under 90% were seen once. V shed 7 bases, J shed 4 bases, and the junction held 15 bases outside the gene matches. Germline V gene data show CDR1 as LNHDA and CDR2 as SQIVND (reference sequence). The CDR3 has 16 amino acids. The specimen sequenced was peripheral blood mononuclear cells (PBMCs). The chain links TRBV19 to TRBJ1-2; 7 nucleotides align to TRBD1. This clonotype originated in a woman younger than 30. As DNA, the CDR3 is TGTGCCAGTAAGGAGACAGGGATGGGGGAAGGCTATGGCTACACCTTC. It yields the protein CASKETGMGEGYGYTF.